The 19 T cell receptor beta chains reported below all come from one sample, sequenced in a study of TIL therapy for anti-PD-1-resistant metastatic lung cancer. The immunoSEQ assay was v3. Here immunoSEQ multiplex PCR was the method, and the copy in TCRdb shows in-frame clones only, minus some. The table records around 26,000 clones, under 80% of them present only once. Time point in this sample: pre-treatment sample, taken before nivolumab and TIL therapy. Most excised metastases sampled were pleural nodules or supraclavicular lymph nodes. This specimen was tumor tissue, taken at baseline. Source of these receptors: a woman aged 30-79 years with non-small cell lung cancer.

The chain joins TRBV7-9 to TRBJ1-2, with D hard to call. The V end was cut by 5 bases, the J end by 4 bases, with 11 bases between. Germline CDR1 reads SEHNR; CDR2 reads FQNEAQ (reference sequence). The CDR3 contains 13 residues. The CDR3 DNA follows: TGTGCCAGCAGCACGGCGGCCTCCTATGGCTACACCTTC. Encoded protein: CASSTAASYGYTF.

This clone was counted only a few times. The V call is TRBV7-6, the J call TRBJ2-7, with 9 nucleotides matching TRBD1. V lost 5 bases and J lost 3; bases outside the gene matches: 11. Germline V lookup: CDR1 SGHVS, CDR2 FNYEAQ. The CDR3 sequence is 16 residues long. The CDR3 DNA is TGTGCCAGCAGCCCGACGGTTGGGACAGGGAACTACGAGCAGTACTTC. This gives the protein CASSPTVGTGNYEQYF.

The rearrangement uses TRBV7-2 and TRBJ2-7; 8 bases match TRBD1. The CDR3 sequence is 12 residues long. Germline V gene data show CDR1 as SGHTA and CDR2 as FQGNSA. Trimming removed 5 bases from V and 8 bases from J; junction bases left unmatched: 5. CDR3 in DNA: TGTGCCAGCAGCCCCCAGGGGGCGAAGCAGTACTTC. Translation: CASSPQGAKQYF. Looking up the rest from reference TRBV7-2 and TRBJ2-7 gives the full variable domain: GAGVSQSPSNKVTEKGKDVELRCDPISGHTALYWYRQSLGQGLEFLIYFQGNSAPDKSGLPSDRFSAERTGGSVSTLTIQRTQQEDSAVYLCASSPQGAKQYFGPGTRLTVT.

CDR3 protein: CSVETSGREDEQYF. The CDR3 coding sequence is TGCAGCGTGGAAACTAGCGGGAGGGAGGACGAGCAGTACTTC. V and J are TRBV29-1 and TRBJ2-7, with 13 bases matching TRBD2. Germline assignment: CDR1 SQVTM and CDR2 ANQGSEA. V was pared by 6 bases and J by 5 bases, with 7 bases of the junction left unmatched. The CDR3 is 14 residues long.

This clone was observed a few times. The chain uses TRBV2 and TRBJ2-7, with unresolved D. CDR1 is SNHLY and CDR2 is FYNNEI in the germline V gene. With 6 bases removed from V and 4 bases from J, the gap between germline ends came to 7 bases. The length of the CDR3 is 11 residues. The CDR3 DNA reads as TGTGCCAGCAGCCCCCATTACGAGCAGTACTTC. It codes for CASSPHYEQYF.

This clone was recorded a few times. The chain carries TRBV27 and TRBJ2-7, with TRBD2 as a possible D gene (6 bases). Germline V gives CDR1 MNHEY, CDR2 SMNVEV (reference sequence). Trimming removed 5 bases at V and 6 bases at J, with 11 bases between. This CDR3 comprises 12 residues. The CDR3 is CASSPGTSEQYF. CDR3 DNA sequence: TGTGCCAGCAGTCCTGGGACTTCCGAGCAGTACTTC.

The CDR3 DNA is TGCGCCAGCAGCCAAGTCGCTAGCGCCACAGATACGCAGTATTTT. It is translated as CASSQVASATDTQYF. V usage is TRBV4-1 and J usage is TRBJ2-3, with D tentatively TRBD2 (6 bases). V lost 1 base to trimming and J lost 2 bases, with 10 bases between them. Germline V lookup: CDR1 MGHRA, CDR2 YSYEKL. The length of the CDR3 is 15 residues.

J is TRBJ1-2 and V is TRBV9; D gene uncertain. With 3 bases removed from V and 3 bases from J, the gap between germline ends came to 18 bases. CDR3 length equals 16 residues. Looked up from germline, CDR1 is SGDLS and CDR2 is YYNGEE. The CDR3 DNA reads as TGTGCCAGCAGCGGAAGAGACACTTCCCTAGACTATGGCTACACCTTC. It translates to CASSGRDTSLDYGYTF.

This clone occurred once. This chain connects TRBV5-6 to TRBJ2-6; perhaps D is TRBD1 or TRBD2 (5 bases each). CDR3 length: 18 residues. The germline V and J ends were trimmed by 4 bases and 1 base, with 18 bases remaining between them. Germline V CDR1 and CDR2: SGHDT, YYEEEE. In DNA form, the CDR3 reads TGTGCCAGCAGCCCGGGACGGATCCTCGGATCTGGGGCCAACGTCCTGACTTTC. Protein sequence: CASSPGRILGSGANVLTF.

The table lists this clone with a few counts. The chain is built from TRBV5-4 and TRBJ2-5, with D perhaps TRBD2 (5 bases). V lost 0 bases, J lost 2 bases, and 5 bases lay in between. CDR3 size: 13 residues. Germline V gene lookup returns CDR1 SGHNT and CDR2 YYREEE (reference sequence). The CDR3 nucleotides are TGTGCCAGCAGCTTGGGGAGGCAAGAGACCCAGTACTTC. As protein: CASSLGRQETQYF.

This chain uses TRBV7-8 with TRBJ1-2, with a possible D match to TRBD1 (5 bases). V dropped 0 bases and J dropped 4 bases, with 12 bases sitting between them. The length of the CDR3 is 15 residues. Germline values: CDR1 SGHVS, CDR2 FQNEAQ. CDR3 in DNA: TGTGCCAGCAGCTTAGCGGCCGGCGGGGGCTATGGCTACACCTTC. This gives the protein CASSLAAGGGYGYTF.

The chain recombines TRBV4-1 with TRBJ1-4; D might be TRBD1 (6 bases). Germline CDR1 reads MGHRA; CDR2 reads YSYEKL. The CDR3 is 15 residues long. Trimming stripped 2 bases from V and 5 bases from J, with 12 bases between. The DNA of the CDR3 is TGCGCCAGCAGCCAAATACAGGGAAACAATGAAAAACTGTTTTTT. This sequence encodes CASSQIQGNNEKLFF.

The V gene is TRBV7-9, the J gene TRBJ2-7; 10 nucleotides line up with TRBD2. V gave up 3 bases and J gave up 4 bases; unmatched junction bases: 6. CDR3 length: 15 residues. Germline V gene lookup returns CDR1 SEHNR and CDR2 FQNEAQ (reference sequence). For the CDR3, the DNA is TGTGCCAGCAGCTTCGGACTAGCGGTACTTTACGAGCAGTACTTC. Translating gives CASSFGLAVLYEQYF.

The chain employs TRBV5-1 and TRBJ1-5, with 9 bases lining up with TRBD1. CDR1 and CDR2 from the germline V gene are SGHRS and YFSETQ. V gave up 0 bases and J gave up 4 bases; unmatched junction bases: 2. The CDR3 loop spans 15 amino acids. The CDR3 here is CASSLGTGENQPQHF. Written as DNA, the CDR3 is TGCGCCAGCAGCTTGGGGACAGGGGAGAATCAGCCCCAGCATTTT.

This chain uses TRBV5-6 with TRBJ2-3, with a weak D call TRBD2 (5 bases). Trimming removed 5 bases at V and 0 bases at J, with 7 bases between. The CDR3 is 13 amino acids. Germline lookup yields CDR1 SGHDT and CDR2 YYEEEE. DNA for the CDR3: TGTGCCAGCAGTGGACTTAGCACAGATACGCAGTATTTT. Translated, it gives CASSGLSTDTQYF.

The chain links TRBV5-1 to TRBJ2-1; 16 bases map to TRBD2. The V and J ends lost 3 bases and 7 bases, in that order; junction bases with no gene match: 7. The germline CDR1 and CDR2 sequences are SGHRS and YFSETQ. The CDR3 is 17 amino acids. DNA of the CDR3: TGCGCCAGCAGCTGGGGACTAGCGGGAGGGCCTCTGAATGAGCAGTTCTTC. Amino acid sequence: CASSWGLAGGPLNEQFF.

The chain recombines TRBV5-5 with TRBJ2-4; TRBD1 agrees at 8 bases. The CDR3 extends over 14 amino acids. CDR1 and CDR2 (germline): SGHKS, YYEKEE (reference sequence). After removal of 5 bases from V and 6 bases from J, the junction contained 7 bases not matched to a gene. The CDR3 here is CASRSGQGRNIQYF. The CDR3 region has the DNA TGTGCCAGCAGGTCCGGACAGGGTAGAAACATTCAGTACTTC.

The chain combines TRBV6-1 with TRBJ2-7; possible D gene TRBD2, 5 bases. Germline CDR1 and CDR2: MNHNS and SASEGT. This CDR3 has 14 amino acids. V lost 6 bases, J lost 0 bases, and 12 bases lay in between. This CDR3 reads CASRKDWSSYEQYF. In DNA, the CDR3 is TGTGCCAGCAGGAAGGACTGGAGCTCCTACGAGCAGTACTTC.

The sample holds a few counts of this clone. This chain joins TRBV28 and TRBJ1-3; D is ambiguous. The CDR3 covers 13 residues. From germline, CDR1 is MDHEN and CDR2 SYDVKM. With 6 bases removed from V and 11 bases from J, the gap between germline ends came to 17 bases. The CDR3 loop reads CASSRTNPWPIYF. CDR3 coding DNA: TGTGCCAGCAGCCGCACCAACCCTTGGCCCATATATTTT. The entire variable domain, with the rest obtained from reference TRBV28 and TRBJ1-3, is as follows: DVKVTQSSRYLVKRTGEKVFLECVQDMDHENMFWYRQDPGLGLRLIYFSYDVKMKEKGDIPEGYSVSREKKERFSLILESASTNQTSMYLCASSRTNPWPIYFGEGSWLTVV.